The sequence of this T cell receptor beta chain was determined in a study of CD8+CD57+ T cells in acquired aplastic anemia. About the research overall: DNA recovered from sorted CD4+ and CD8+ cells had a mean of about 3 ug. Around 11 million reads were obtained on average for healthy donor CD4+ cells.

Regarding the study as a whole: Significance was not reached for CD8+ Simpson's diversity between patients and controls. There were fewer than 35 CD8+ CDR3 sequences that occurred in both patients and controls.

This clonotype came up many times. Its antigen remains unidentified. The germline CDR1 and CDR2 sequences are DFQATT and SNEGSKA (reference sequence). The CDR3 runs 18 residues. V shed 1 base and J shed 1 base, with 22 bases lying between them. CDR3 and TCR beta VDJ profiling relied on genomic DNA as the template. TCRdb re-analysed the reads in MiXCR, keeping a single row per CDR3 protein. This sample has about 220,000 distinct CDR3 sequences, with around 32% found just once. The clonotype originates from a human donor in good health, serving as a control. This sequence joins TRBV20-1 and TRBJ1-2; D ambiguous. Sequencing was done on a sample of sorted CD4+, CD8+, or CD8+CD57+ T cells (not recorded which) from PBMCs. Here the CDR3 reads CSARVVPGPTRINYGYTF. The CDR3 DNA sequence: TGCAGTGCTAGAGTCGTACCGGGCCCTACGCGAATTAACTATGGCTACACCTTC.